The subject of this entry is one TCR beta chain. Its antigen is not identified. Relative to the germline gene, one junction end is altered; a read error may explain this. Starting material for RNA and DNA co-extraction consisted of 20-30 mg of unsorted bulk tissue. HBV chronically infected the treatment-naive patients. The sample is drawn from a study of tumor-infiltrating lymphocytes in primary liver carcinoma. Study overall: The patients included men and women who were aged 30 to 69 years. Overall study findings and caveats: Between tumor regions, pairs overlapped more than tumor-adjacent and tumor-blood pairs did.

Germline V gene lookup returns CDR1 LGHNA and CDR2 YSLEER. This CDR3 comprises 15 residues. cDNA specific to TCR beta was made from 500 ng of total RNA, with a constant-region primer employed for priming. Modified slightly, ARM-PCR produced TCR beta libraries over three nested multiplex PCR rounds. TRBV1-TRBV30 forward primers and a C-beta reverse primer were used in the first two PCR rounds, which each ran for approximately 11 cycles. One entry per CDR3 protein results from TCRdb running MiXCR on the multiplex PCR reads. The data hold around 80,000 distinct CDR3 sequences, with 65% to 75% observed a single time.

The chain combines TRBV4-3 with TRBJ2-7, with D perhaps matching TRBD1 (5 bases). Source material: tumor-adjacent normal liver tissue. The TCR sequence derives from a man aged 35 to 55 with primary liver carcinoma and hepatitis B virus infection. Here the CDR3 DNA reads TGCGCCAGCAGCCAAGAATTGGGGCGGAACTACGAGCAGTATTTC. Its translation is CASSQELGRNYEQYF.